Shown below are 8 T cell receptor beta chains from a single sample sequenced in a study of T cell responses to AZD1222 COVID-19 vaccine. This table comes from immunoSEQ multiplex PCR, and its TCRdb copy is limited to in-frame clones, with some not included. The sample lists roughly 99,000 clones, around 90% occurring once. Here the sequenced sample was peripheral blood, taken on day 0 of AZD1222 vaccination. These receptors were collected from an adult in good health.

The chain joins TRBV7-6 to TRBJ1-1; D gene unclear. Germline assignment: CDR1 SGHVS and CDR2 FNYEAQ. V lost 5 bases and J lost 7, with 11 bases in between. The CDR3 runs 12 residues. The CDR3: CASSPRNGEAFF. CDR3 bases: TGTGCCAGCAGCCCCAGGAACGGTGAAGCTTTCTTT.

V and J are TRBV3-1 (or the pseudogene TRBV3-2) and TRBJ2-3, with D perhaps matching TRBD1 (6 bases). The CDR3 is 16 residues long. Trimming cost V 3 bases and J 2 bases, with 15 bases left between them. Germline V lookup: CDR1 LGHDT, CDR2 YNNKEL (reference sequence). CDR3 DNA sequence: TGTGCCAGCAGCCAGCCCTCCCGGGACAACACAGATACGCAGTATTTT. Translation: CASSQPSRDNTDTQYF.

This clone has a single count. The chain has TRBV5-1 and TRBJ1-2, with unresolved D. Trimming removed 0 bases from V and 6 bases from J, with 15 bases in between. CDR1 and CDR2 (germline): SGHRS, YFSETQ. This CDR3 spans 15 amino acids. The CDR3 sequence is CASSLASMASDGYTF. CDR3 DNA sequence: TGCGCCAGCAGCTTGGCCTCTATGGCCAGCGATGGCTACACCTTC. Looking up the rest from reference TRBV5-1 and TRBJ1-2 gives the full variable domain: KAGVTQTPRYLIKTRGQQVTLSCSPISGHRSVSWYQQTPGQGLQFLFEYFSETQRNKGNFPGRFSGRQFSNSRSEMNVSTLELGDSALYLCASSLASMASDGYTFGSGTRLTVV.

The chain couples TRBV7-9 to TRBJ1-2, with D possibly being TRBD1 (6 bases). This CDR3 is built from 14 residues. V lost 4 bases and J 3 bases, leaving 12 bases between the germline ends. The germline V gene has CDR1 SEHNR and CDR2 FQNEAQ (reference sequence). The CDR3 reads CASSSEGEYYGYTF. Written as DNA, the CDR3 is TGTGCCAGCAGCTCGGAGGGGGAGTACTATGGCTACACCTTC.

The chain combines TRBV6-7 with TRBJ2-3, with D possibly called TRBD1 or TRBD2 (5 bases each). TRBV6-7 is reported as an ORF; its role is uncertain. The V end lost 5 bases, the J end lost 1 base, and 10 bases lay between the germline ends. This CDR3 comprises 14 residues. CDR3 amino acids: CASSQGPCTDTQYF. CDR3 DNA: TGTGCCAGCAGTCAGGGACCCTGCACAGATACGCAGTATTTT.

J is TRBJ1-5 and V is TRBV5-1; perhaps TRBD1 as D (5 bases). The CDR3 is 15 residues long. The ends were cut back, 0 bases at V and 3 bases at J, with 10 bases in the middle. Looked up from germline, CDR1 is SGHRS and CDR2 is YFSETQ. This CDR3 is CASSLDDSYNQPQHF. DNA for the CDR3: TGCGCCAGCAGCTTGGATGACAGTTACAATCAGCCCCAGCATTTT. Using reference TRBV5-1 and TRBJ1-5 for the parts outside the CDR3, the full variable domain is KAGVTQTPRYLIKTRGQQVTLSCSPISGHRSVSWYQQTPGQGLQFLFEYFSETQRNKGNFPGRFSGRQFSNSRSEMNVSTLELGDSALYLCASSLDDSYNQPQHFGDGTRLSIL.

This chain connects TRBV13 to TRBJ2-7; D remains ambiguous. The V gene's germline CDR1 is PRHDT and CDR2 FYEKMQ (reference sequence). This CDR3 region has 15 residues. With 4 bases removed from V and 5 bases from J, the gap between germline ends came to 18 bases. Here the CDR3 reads CASSSGLRVPDEQYF. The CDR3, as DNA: TGTGCCAGCAGCTCGGGTCTCCGAGTGCCAGACGAGCAGTACTTC.

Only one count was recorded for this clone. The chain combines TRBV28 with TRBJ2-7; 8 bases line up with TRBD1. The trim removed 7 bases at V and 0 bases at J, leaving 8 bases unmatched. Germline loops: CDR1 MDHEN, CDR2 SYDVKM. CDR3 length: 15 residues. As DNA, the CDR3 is TGTGCCAGCACAAGGACAGGGTCGAACTCCTACGAGCAGTACTTC. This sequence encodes CASTRTGSNSYEQYF.